Below are 2 T cell receptor beta chains sequenced from a single sample in a study of T cells in Graves' hyperthyroidism and ophthalmopathy. Amplified regions were TCR beta CDR3 sequences from RNA transcripts. HTBI primers were the set used in a first-round RT-PCR of the TCR CDR3. TCRdb re-derived calls from the multiplex PCR reads in MiXCR, one entry per CDR3 protein. The sample holds 400,000 to 600,000 distinct CDR3 sequences; 15% to 20% are singletons and the top ten take less than 30%. The sequenced material came from blood. The source of these receptors is a woman aged 25-40 years with Graves' ophthalmopathy.

This sequence joins TRBV19 and TRBJ1-5; D call uncertain. Trimming removed 0 bases at V and 8 bases at J, with 11 bases between. Germline V gene lookup returns CDR1 LNHDA and CDR2 SQIVND (reference sequence). This CDR3 is 14 amino acids long. The DNA of the CDR3 is TGTGCCAGTAGTATAGATCGATGGGTGAAGCCCCAGCATTTT. The encoded protein is CASSIDRWVKPQHF.

V usage is TRBV2 and J usage is TRBJ2-1; D is perhaps TRBD1 or TRBD2 (5 bases each). V lost 7 bases and J 0 bases, leaving 19 bases between the germline ends. The CDR3 is made up of 17 amino acids. Germline-derived CDR1 and CDR2 are SNHLY and FYNNEI. DNA of the CDR3: TGTGCCAGCACCAGGGACCGCGATCTAAGCTCCTACAATGAGCAGTTCTTC. As protein: CASTRDRDLSSYNEQFF.